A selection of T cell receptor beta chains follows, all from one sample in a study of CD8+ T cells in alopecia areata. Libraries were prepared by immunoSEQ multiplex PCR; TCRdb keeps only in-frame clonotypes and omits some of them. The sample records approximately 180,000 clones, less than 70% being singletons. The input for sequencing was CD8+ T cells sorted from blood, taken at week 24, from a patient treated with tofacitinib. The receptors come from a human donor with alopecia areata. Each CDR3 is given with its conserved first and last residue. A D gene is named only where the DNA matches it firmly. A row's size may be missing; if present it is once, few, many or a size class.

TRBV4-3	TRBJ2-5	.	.	CASSQVFTGKETQYF	TGCGCCAGCAGCCAAGTTTTCACAGGGAAAGAGACCCAGTACTTC
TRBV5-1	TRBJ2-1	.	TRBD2	CASSLDRTSGSSTYYYNEQFF	TGCGCCAGCAGCCTCGACAGGACTAGCGGGAGTTCCACCTACTACTACAATGAGCAGTTCTTC
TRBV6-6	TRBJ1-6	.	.	CASTPGSLDSPLHF	TGTGCCAGCACGCCGGGGTCCCTAGACTCACCCCTCCACTTT
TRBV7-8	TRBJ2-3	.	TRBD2	CASSRAQRGARTDTQYF	TGTGCCAGCAGCCGGGCCCAGCGGGGGGCGAGGACAGATACGCAGTATTTT
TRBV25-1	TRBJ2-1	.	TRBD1	CASSGNRGEQFF	TGTGCCAGCAGTGGAAACAGGGGGGAGCAGTTCTTC
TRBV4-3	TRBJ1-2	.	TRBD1	CASSNRGNYGYTF	TGCGCCAGCAGTAACAGGGGCAACTATGGCTACACCTTC
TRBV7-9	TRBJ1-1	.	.	CASSFGRGDYAEAFF	TGTGCCAGCAGCTTTGGAAGGGGGGATTACGCTGAAGCTTTCTTT
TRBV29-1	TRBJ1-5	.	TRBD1	CSVKMTGRGQPQHF	TGCAGCGTTAAAATGACAGGGAGAGGTCAGCCCCAGCATTTT
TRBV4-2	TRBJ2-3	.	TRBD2	CASSSRLAGTTDTQYF	TGTGCCAGCAGCTCAAGACTAGCGGGAACCACAGATACGCAGTATTTT
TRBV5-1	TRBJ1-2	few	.	CASSLEGRPNYGYTF	TGCGCCAGCAGCTTGGAGGGACGGCCAAACTATGGCTACACCTTC
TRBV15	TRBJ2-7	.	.	CATSPRIGTYEQYF	TGTGCCACCAGCCCGAGGATCGGGACCTACGAGCAGTACTTC
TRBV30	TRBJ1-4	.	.	CAWSVESREKLFF	TGTGCCTGGAGTGTAGAGTCCCGTGAAAAACTGTTTTTT
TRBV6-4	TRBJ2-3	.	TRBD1	CASSEGTGGGDTQYF	TGTGCCAGCAGTGAAGGGACAGGGGGCGGAGATACGCAGTATTTT
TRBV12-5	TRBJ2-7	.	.	CASGPDMTYEQYF	TGTGCTAGTGGTCCAGACATGACCTACGAGCAGTACTTC
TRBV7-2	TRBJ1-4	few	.	CASSLARRGKDEKLFF	TGTGCCAGCAGCTTAGCTAGGCGGGGGAAGGATGAAAAACTGTTTTTT
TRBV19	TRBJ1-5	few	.	CASSLLRTDQPQHF	TGTGCCAGTAGTCTACTCAGGACAGATCAGCCCCAGCATTTT
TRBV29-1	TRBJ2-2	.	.	CSVEAQNTGELFF	TGCAGCGTTGAAGCACAGAACACCGGGGAGCTGTTTTTT
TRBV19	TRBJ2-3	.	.	CASSINDGADTQYF	TGTGCCAGTAGTATAAATGACGGCGCAGATACGCAGTATTTT
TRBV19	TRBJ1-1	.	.	CASSISGRITEAFF	TGTGCCAGTAGTATAAGCGGCAGGATCACTGAAGCTTTCTTT
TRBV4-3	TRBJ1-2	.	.	CASSQVPPSPYGYTF	TGCGCCAGCAGCCAAGTGCCCCCCTCACCCTATGGCTACACCTTC
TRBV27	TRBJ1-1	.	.	CASSSSGAMTEAFF	TGTGCCAGCAGTTCCTCAGGGGCTATGACTGAAGCTTTCTTT
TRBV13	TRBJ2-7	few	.	CASSIYRQANGQYF	TGTGCCAGCAGCATATATCGACAGGCGAATGGGCAGTACTTC
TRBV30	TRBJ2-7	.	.	CAWTGAYEQYF	TGTGCCTGGACAGGAGCCTACGAGCAGTACTTC
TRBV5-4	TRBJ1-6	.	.	CASSLGRSPLHF	TGTGCCAGCAGCTTGGGGCGGTCACCCCTCCACTTT
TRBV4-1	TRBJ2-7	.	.	CASSQVEGASYEQYF	TGCGCCAGCAGCCAAGTGGAGGGTGCCTCCTACGAGCAGTACTTC
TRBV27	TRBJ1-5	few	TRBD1	CASSTGTGGQPQHF	TGTGCCAGCAGTACCGGGACAGGCGGTCAGCCCCAGCATTTT
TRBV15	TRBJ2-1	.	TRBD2	CATSRGLADYYNEQFF	TGTGCCACCAGCAGGGGACTAGCGGATTATTACAATGAGCAGTTCTTC
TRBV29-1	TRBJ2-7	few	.	CSVAPYEQYF	TGCAGCGTTGCCCCCTACGAGCAGTACTTC
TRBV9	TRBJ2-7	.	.	CASSVWTVKYEQYF	TGTGCCAGCAGCGTTTGGACAGTGAAGTACGAGCAGTACTTC
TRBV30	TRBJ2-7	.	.	CAWSPGSSYEQYF	TGTGCCTGGAGTCCCGGGAGCTCCTACGAGCAGTACTTC
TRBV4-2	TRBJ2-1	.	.	CASSQTEGGNEQFF	TGTGCCAGCAGCCAAACCGAGGGGGGGAATGAGCAGTTCTTC
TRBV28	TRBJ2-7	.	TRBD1	CASSQTGTVDEQYF	TGTGCCAGCAGTCAAACCGGGACAGTGGACGAGCAGTACTTC
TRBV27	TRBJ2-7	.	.	CASRDSYYEQYF	TGTGCCAGCAGGGACAGTTACTACGAGCAGTACTTC
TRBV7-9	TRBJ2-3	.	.	CASSPRDSTDTQYF	TGTGCCAGCAGCCCTAGGGACAGCACAGATACGCAGTATTTT
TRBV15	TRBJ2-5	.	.	CATSTEGGRGETQYF	TGTGCCACCAGCACTGAGGGGGGGCGTGGAGAGACCCAGTACTTC
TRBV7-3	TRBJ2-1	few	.	CASSPGGGGQEQFF	TGTGCCAGCAGCCCAGGGGGCGGGGGCCAGGAGCAGTTCTTC
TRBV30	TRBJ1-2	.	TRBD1	CAWNDRDGYGYTF	TGTGCCTGGAACGACAGGGATGGCTATGGCTACACCTTC
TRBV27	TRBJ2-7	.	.	CASSFRSGDGMREQYF	TGTGCCAGCAGTTTTAGGTCAGGGGATGGAATGCGGGAGCAGTACTTC
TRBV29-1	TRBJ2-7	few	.	CSVEDPGNYEQYF	TGCAGCGTTGAAGATCCGGGGAACTACGAGCAGTACTTC
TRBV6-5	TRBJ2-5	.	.	CASSYSSETQYF	TGTGCCAGCAGTTACTCGAGTGAGACCCAGTACTTC
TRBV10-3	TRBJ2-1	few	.	CAISGPSDNEQFF	TGTGCCATCAGTGGACCTAGCGACAATGAGCAGTTCTTC
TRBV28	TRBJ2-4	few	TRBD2	CASSPAGTSVVAKNIQYF	TGTGCCAGCAGTCCAGCCGGGACTAGCGTCGTTGCCAAAAACATTCAGTACTTC